One and the same sample provided the 17 T cell receptor beta chains below, sequenced in a study of Graves' ophthalmopathy and Graves' hyperthyroidism. The study amplified TCR beta CDR3 regions using RNA transcripts. The first-round RT-PCR employed HTBI primers together with the Qiagen OneStep RT-PCR kit. A multiplex PCR was then performed as the second round. TCRdb fed the multiplex PCR reads into MiXCR, producing one record per CDR3 protein. The sample holds more than 550,000 distinct CDR3 sequences, roughly 41% seen once. The sample was peripheral blood. The receptors come from an adult man with Graves' ophthalmopathy.

This chain joins TRBV10-3 and TRBJ2-2; TRBD1 agrees at 7 bases. The germline gives CDR1 ENHRY, CDR2 SYGVKD. This CDR3 is built from 13 residues. After removal of 4 bases from V and 9 bases from J, the junction contained 5 bases not matched to a gene. The CDR3, as DNA: TGTGCCATCAGTGTAACAGGGGAGAGGGAGCTGTTTTTT. This translates into CAISVTGERELFF.

The table lists this clonotype with many counts. J is TRBJ1-2 and V is TRBV24-1; D is possibly TRBD1 (6 bases). This CDR3 has 16 residues. Deletions cut 4 bases from V and 3 bases from J, with 17 bases between. Germline CDR1 and CDR2: KGHDR and SFDVKD. CDR3 sequence reads: CATSDSLGGEDYGYTF. The CDR3 nucleotides read TGTGCCACCAGTGACTCCCTGGGGGGCGAGGACTATGGCTACACCTTC.

The chain is built from TRBV14 and TRBJ2-7, with D tentatively TRBD2 (5 bases). The length of the CDR3 is 13 residues. Germline V gives CDR1 SGHDN, CDR2 FVKESK. The V and J ends lost 0 bases and 6 bases respectively, with 9 bases between them. This CDR3 reads CASSQDEGAEQYF. CDR3 nucleotides: TGTGCCAGCAGCCAAGATGAGGGAGCCGAGCAGTACTTC.

This clonotype was recorded at least ten times. The chain links TRBV11-2 to TRBJ1-1, with TRBD1 matching over 8 bases. The CDR3 runs 12 residues. Trimming cost V 5 bases and J 10 bases; bases outside gene matches: 6. The V gene's germline CDR1 is SGHAT and CDR2 FQNNGV. CDR3 nucleotides: TGTGCCAGCAGCACCGGGACAGGCCTAGCTTTCTTT. The encoded protein is CASSTGTGLAFF.

This clonotype appeared many times. The V and J genes are TRBV10-3 and TRBJ1-5; D perhaps matches TRBD1 (6 bases). The V end lost 2 bases, the J end lost 6 bases, and 8 bases lay between the germline ends. The CDR3 is 13 residues long. In germline, CDR1 is ENHRY, CDR2 SYGVKD. CDR3 loop: CAISEQGTQPQHF. CDR3 bases: TGTGCCATCAGTGAGCAGGGGACTCAGCCCCAGCATTTT.

This clonotype was seen ten or more times. The genes are TRBV7-9 and TRBJ2-2; maybe TRBD2 (6 bases). The germline V and J ends were trimmed by 3 bases and 3 bases, with 11 bases remaining between them. Germline V gene sequence: CDR1 SEHNR, CDR2 FQNEAQ (reference sequence). The CDR3 has 15 amino acids. The CDR3 reads CASSFGPGDTGELFF. CDR3 nucleotide sequence: TGTGCCAGCAGCTTCGGCCCGGGGGACACCGGGGAGCTGTTTTTT.

The V and J genes are TRBV4-2 and TRBJ2-7; TRBD2 matches at 10 bases. The CDR3 contains 16 residues. CDR1 and CDR2 from the germline V gene are LGHNA and YNFKEQ. V was clipped by 0 bases and J by 0 bases; unmatched bases: 2. The CDR3 loop is CASSQDLAGVSYEQYF. The CDR3 nucleotides read TGTGCCAGCAGCCAAGACCTAGCGGGAGTCTCCTACGAGCAGTACTTC.

In its sample, this clonotype was seen many times. The chain joins TRBV11-2 to TRBJ2-7, with D hard to call. Germline CDR1 and CDR2: SGHAT and FQNNGV. V was clipped by 3 bases and J by 1 base, with 10 bases between them. This CDR3 comprises 14 residues. The CDR3 here is CASSFDGSSYEQYF. Written as DNA, the CDR3 is TGTGCCAGCAGCTTTGACGGAAGTTCCTACGAGCAGTACTTC.

The J gene is TRBJ1-5, the V gene TRBV7-2; D is perhaps TRBD1 (6 bases). There are 15 residues in the CDR3. V was clipped by 5 bases and J by 5 bases, with 16 bases between them. Germline-derived CDR1 and CDR2 are SGHTA and FQGNSA. The CDR3 loop reads CASSQWGGPYQPQHF. CDR3 coding DNA: TGTGCCAGCAGCCAGTGGGGGGGCCCTTATCAGCCCCAGCATTTT. The whole variable domain, filled in from reference TRBV7-2 and TRBJ1-5, reads GAGVSQSPSNKVTEKGKDVELRCDPISGHTALYWYRQSLGQGLEFLIYFQGNSAPDKSGLPSDRFSAERTGGSVSTLTIQRTQQEDSAVYLCASSQWGGPYQPQHFGDGTRLSIL.

This chain joins TRBV25-1 and TRBJ1-1; possible D gene TRBD1, 6 bases. This CDR3 spans 12 amino acids. Trimming took 8 bases from V and 5 from J, leaving 12 bases between them. The germline V gene encodes CDR1 MGHDK and CDR2 SYGVNS. CDR3 nucleotides: TGTGCCAGCTCAGGGGTAGGGACTGAAGCTTTCTTT. It specifies CASSGVGTEAFF.

This clonotype was seen at least ten times. This chain links TRBV6-5 with TRBJ2-6; D is uncertain. Germline CDR1 is MNHEY and CDR2 is SVGAGI. This CDR3 spans 15 amino acids. V lost 2 bases, J lost 3 bases, and 8 bases lay in between. The CDR3 sequence: CASSYVLDGANVLTF. The CDR3 region has the DNA TGTGCCAGCAGTTACGTGTTAGATGGGGCCAACGTCCTGACTTTC.

This clonotype has ten or more counts. The chain carries TRBV5-1 and TRBJ2-5, with TRBD1 identical over 8 bases. The CDR3 spans 15 residues. V shed 1 base and J 0 bases; nucleotides not matched to a gene: 2. Germline V lookup: CDR1 SGHRS, CDR2 YFSETQ. CDR3: CASSLTGQDQETQYF. The CDR3 nucleotides read TGCGCCAGCAGCTTGACGGGACAGGACCAAGAGACCCAGTACTTC. Complete variable domain (other parts from reference TRBV5-1 and TRBJ2-5): KAGVTQTPRYLIKTRGQQVTLSCSPISGHRSVSWYQQTPGQGLQFLFEYFSETQRNKGNFPGRFSGRQFSNSRSEMNVSTLELGDSALYLCASSLTGQDQETQYFGPGTRLLVL.

This clonotype was counted many times. The genes are TRBV19 and TRBJ1-2; 7 nucleotides agree with TRBD1. V shed 7 bases, J shed 0 bases, and the junction held 14 bases outside the gene matches. The length of the CDR3 is 17 residues. Germline lookup yields CDR1 LNHDA and CDR2 SQIVND (reference sequence). CDR3 sequence (DNA): TGTGCCAGTACCACCCTAGTTAGGGGGACAGCTAACTATGGCTACACCTTC. Encoded protein: CASTTLVRGTANYGYTF.

This clonotype was picked up many times. The chain couples TRBV19 to TRBJ1-5; D call uncertain. CDR1 is LNHDA and CDR2 is SQIVND in the germline V gene (reference sequence). V was cut by 10 bases and J by 0 bases, with 10 bases left in between. The CDR3 covers 13 residues. CDR3 coding DNA: TGTGCCACTACGGACGGTAGCAATCAGCCCCAGCATTTT. Translated: CATTDGSNQPQHF.

This clonotype was recorded a few times. The V and J genes are TRBV9 and TRBJ1-5; 9 bases line up with TRBD1. This CDR3 has 14 residues. J lost 5 bases, V lost 3 bases, and 3 bases had no gene match. Per the germline V gene, CDR1 is SGDLS and CDR2 is YYNGEE. The CDR3 spells CASSAGQGHQPQHF. The CDR3 coding sequence is TGTGCCAGCAGCGCAGGACAGGGGCATCAGCCCCAGCATTTT. Full variable domain (remainder filled in from reference TRBV9 and TRBJ1-5): DSGVTQTPKHLITATGQRVTLRCSPRSGDLSVYWYQQSLDQGLQFLIQYYNGEERAKGNILERFSAQQFPDLHSELNLSSLELGDSALYFCASSAGQGHQPQHFGDGTRLSIL.

The chain has TRBV29-1 and TRBJ1-1; weak D call: TRBD1 (6 bases). Trimming left V 6 bases short and J 4 bases short, with 15 bases between. Per germline, CDR1 SQVTM and CDR2 ANQGSEA. The CDR3 runs to 13 residues. The CDR3, as DNA: TGCAGCGTCGCACAGGGCGTCGGCACTGAAGCTTTCTTT. Its protein product is CSVAQGVGTEAFF.

The chain combines TRBV9 with TRBJ1-4; no clear D gene. Per the germline V gene, CDR1 is SGDLS and CDR2 is YYNGEE. The V and J ends lost 0 bases and 5 bases respectively, with 8 bases between them. The CDR3 has 14 residues. CDR3 loop: CASSVAAVNEKLFF. In DNA form, the CDR3 reads TGTGCCAGCAGCGTAGCGGCGGTCAATGAAAAACTGTTTTTT. The whole variable domain, remainder taken from reference TRBV9 and TRBJ1-4, is DSGVTQTPKHLITATGQRVTLRCSPRSGDLSVYWYQQSLDQGLQFLIQYYNGEERAKGNILERFSAQQFPDLHSELNLSSLELGDSALYFCASSVAAVNEKLFFGSGTQLSVL.